The 31 T cell receptor beta chains in this list originate from one sample, sequenced in a study of T cells in Graves' hyperthyroidism and ophthalmopathy. From RNA transcripts, TCR beta CDR3 regions were amplified. The HTBI primer set was used in a first-round RT-PCR of the TCR CDR3. Each CDR3 protein is one row after TCRdb ran MiXCR on the multiplex PCR reads. There are hundreds of thousands of distinct CDR3 sequences in the sample; 15% to 19% occur only once, and about 14% lies in the top ten. Material: blood. These receptors were obtained from a woman younger than 35 with Graves' hyperthyroidism.

This clonotype was observed a handful of times. The chain couples TRBV5-5 to TRBJ2-6; the match to TRBD2 covers 13 bases. J lost 4 bases, V lost 1 base, and 8 bases had no gene match. The CDR3 runs 19 residues. The germline V gene has CDR1 SGHKS and CDR2 YYEKEE (reference sequence). CDR3 in amino acids: CASSLRLAGGMAGANVLTF. In DNA, the CDR3 is TGTGCCAGCAGCTTGCGACTAGCGGGAGGTATGGCGGGGGCCAACGTCCTGACTTTC.

This clonotype was counted a few times. The chain employs TRBV29-1 and TRBJ1-3; no firm D call. Germline values: CDR1 SQVTM, CDR2 ANQGSEA. The V and J ends lost 4 bases and 4 bases respectively, with 5 bases between them. The CDR3 is made up of 11 amino acids. The CDR3, as DNA: TGCAGCGTTGTAGTCGGAAACACCATATATTTT. Protein: CSVVVGNTIYF.

The sample holds many counts of this clonotype. The V and J genes are TRBV2 and TRBJ2-4; TRBD2 matches 11 bases. From germline, CDR1 is SNHLY and CDR2 FYNNEI. J lost 7 bases, V lost 5 bases, and 7 bases had no gene match. This CDR3 is built from 15 residues. The DNA for the CDR3 is TGTGCCAGCAGTACCTTAGCGGGAGGGTGGAACATTCAGTACTTC. This sequence encodes CASSTLAGGWNIQYF.

This clonotype was found many times. This sequence joins TRBV7-2 and TRBJ1-4; TRBD1 agrees at 7 bases. CDR3 length equals 12 residues. After removal of 4 bases from V and 13 bases from J, the junction contained 6 bases not matched to a gene. The germline V gene has CDR1 SGHTA and CDR2 FQGNSA. DNA for the CDR3: TGTGCCAGCAGCTCACAGGGGTTGAGACTGTTTTTT. Translation: CASSSQGLRLFF.

This clonotype was recorded many times. The chain is built from TRBV3-1 and TRBJ2-3; TRBD2 might be the D (5 bases). CDR3 size: 13 residues. Trimming shortened V by 2 bases and J by 4 bases, and 7 bases separated the two germline ends. Germline V gene sequence: CDR1 LGHDT, CDR2 YNNKEL (reference sequence). In DNA form, the CDR3 reads TGTGCCAGCAGCCAATACGGGGCAGATACGCAGTATTTT. This codes for CASSQYGADTQYF.

This clonotype was picked up many times. The chain employs TRBV20-1 and TRBJ2-1; TRBD2 agrees at 7 bases. The CDR3 runs 15 residues. Looked up from germline, CDR1 is DFQATT and CDR2 is SNEGSKA (reference sequence). With 1 base clipped from V and 0 bases from J, the junction kept 3 bases outside the gene matches. CDR3 DNA: TGCAGTGCTAGAGGGCTAGCGGACTCCTACAATGAGCAGTTCTTC. This translates into CSARGLADSYNEQFF.

The genes are TRBV27 and TRBJ1-2, with D tentatively TRBD1 (6 bases). Between the trimmed V and J ends, which lost 1 base and 7 bases, there was a span of 13 bases. Germline loops: CDR1 MNHEY, CDR2 SMNVEV (reference sequence). This CDR3 has 14 residues. CDR3 sequence (DNA): TGTGCCAGCAGTTTATACCCGGACAGCTCTGGCTACACCTTC. Translating gives CASSLYPDSSGYTF.

This clonotype has ten or more counts. The V call is TRBV20-1, the J call TRBJ1-5, with D unclear. Trimming took 1 base from V and 2 from J, leaving 6 bases between them. The CDR3 is made up of 13 amino acids. CDR1 is DFQATT, CDR2 SNEGSKA, per germline (reference sequence). CDR3 in amino acids: CSARARRNQPQHF. CDR3 sequence (DNA): TGCAGTGCTAGAGCCCGTCGCAATCAGCCCCAGCATTTT.

This clonotype was counted between two and nine times. The chain recombines TRBV6-5 with TRBJ1-5; the match to TRBD1 covers 7 bases. This CDR3 contains 17 residues. J gave up 0 bases and V 2 bases, and 7 bases lay outside the gene matches. The germline V gene encodes CDR1 MNHEY and CDR2 SVGAGI. This CDR3 reads CASSYPLQGLSNQPQHF. CDR3 bases: TGTGCCAGCAGTTACCCTCTACAGGGGCTTAGCAATCAGCCCCAGCATTTT.

In this sample, this clonotype turned up a few times. V usage is TRBV19 and J usage is TRBJ2-1; maybe TRBD2 (6 bases). CDR1 is LNHDA and CDR2 is SQIVND in the germline V gene (reference sequence). V shed 2 bases and J shed 5 bases, with 19 bases lying between them. This CDR3 comprises 17 residues. In DNA, the CDR3 is TGTGCCAGTAGTATATCCTTCACGGGACTCCAAAACAATGAGCAGTTCTTC. Its protein is CASSISFTGLQNNEQFF.

On this clonotype: A read error may explain this, as a much larger clone is one base away. The chain is built from TRBV6-2 or TRBV6-3 and TRBJ2-3; 10 nucleotides match TRBD1. This CDR3 spans 16 amino acids. Looked up from germline, CDR1 is MNHEY and CDR2 is SVGEGT. The junction had 7 bases not matched to a gene; V was cut back by 7 bases and J by 0 bases. The CDR3 loop reads CASNALDRGSTDTQYF. The CDR3 nucleotides are TGTGCCAGCAATGCCCTGGACAGGGGGAGCACAGATACGCAGTATTTT.

This clonotype was seen many times. The V gene is TRBV6-2 or TRBV6-3, the J gene TRBJ2-7; D gene uncertain. Germline V gene data show CDR1 as MNHEY and CDR2 as SVGEGT. The CDR3 contains 18 residues. The V end was cut by 0 bases, the J end by 2 bases, with 20 bases between. As DNA, the CDR3 is TGTGCCAGCAGTTACTCTGTGCCCCAACCGGGCCGGGCCTACGAGCAGTACTTC. Translation: CASSYSVPQPGRAYEQYF.

This rearrangement joins TRBV2 to TRBJ2-3; the D gene is possibly TRBD1 (6 bases). V was trimmed by 5 bases and J by 7 bases, leaving 13 bases between them. The CDR3 has 13 amino acids. CDR1 is SNHLY and CDR2 is FYNNEI in the germline V gene. CDR3 DNA: TGTGCCAGCAGTCGGGACAAAACGTATACGCAGTATTTT. Amino acids: CASSRDKTYTQYF.

This clonotype appeared a few times. V and J are TRBV4-1 and TRBJ2-5; 9 nucleotides match TRBD2. J gave up 7 bases and V 4 bases, and 13 bases lay outside the gene matches. The CDR3 sequence is 16 residues long. The germline V gene encodes CDR1 MGHRA and CDR2 YSYEKL. In DNA, the CDR3 is TGCGCCAGCAGCCCCCCTCCAGCGGGAGGCCTCGGGACCCAGTACTTC. This sequence encodes CASSPPPAGGLGTQYF.

This clonotype came up a few times. The DNA is left out, because the CDR3 cannot be placed on it with certainty; the CDR3 is given as TCRdb lists it. The chain has TRBV6-1 and TRBJ1-3. The germline V gene encodes CDR1 MNHNS and CDR2 SASEGT. The CDR3 length is 16 residues, termini included. CDR3 protein: CASSTSPGHSGNTIYF.

This clonotype appeared many times. This rearrangement joins TRBV28 to TRBJ2-7, with D possibly matching TRBD1 (5 bases). V lost 4 bases, J lost 4 bases, and 20 bases lay in between. This CDR3 has 16 amino acids. Germline lookup yields CDR1 MDHEN and CDR2 SYDVKM. CDR3 sequence (DNA): TGTGCCAGCAGTTCCCCAGGTGGGGCAGGGTTTTACGAGCAGTACTTC. This codes for CASSSPGGAGFYEQYF.

This clonotype was found many times. This chain connects TRBV20-1 to TRBJ1-3; 9 bases are a match to TRBD1. CDR1 and CDR2 from the germline V gene are DFQATT and SNEGSKA (reference sequence). CDR3 length equals 13 residues. With V trimmed by 6 bases and J by 8 bases, 8 bases remained unmatched. This chain's CDR3 is CSAYRGHSYTIYF. CDR3 nucleotides: TGCAGTGCCTACAGGGGGCATTCATACACCATATATTTT.

A few counts support this clonotype. This chain connects TRBV9 to TRBJ2-5; maybe TRBD2 (6 bases). V lost 0 bases, J lost 3 bases, and 12 bases lay in between. Germline-derived CDR1 and CDR2 are SGDLS and YYNGEE. The CDR3 extends over 15 amino acids. Here the CDR3 DNA reads TGTGCCAGCAGCGTAGCTACTGGAGGGGAAGAGACCCAGTACTTC. Amino acids: CASSVATGGEETQYF.

In its sample, this clonotype was seen many times. This sequence joins TRBV6-1 and TRBJ1-5, with D uncertain. From germline, CDR1 is MNHNS and CDR2 SASEGT. The CDR3 is 14 amino acids. V lost 5 bases and J lost 2, with 10 bases in between. The chain's CDR3 is CASSSDWGNQPQHF. CDR3 DNA: TGTGCCAGCAGTTCGGACTGGGGCAATCAGCCCCAGCATTTT.

This clonotype has a count of ten or more. J is TRBJ2-1 and V is TRBV3-1, with 8 bases that match TRBD2. Germline trimming cut 0 bases from V and 6 bases from J; bases unmatched to any gene: 4. This CDR3 comprises 15 residues. Per the germline V gene, CDR1 is LGHDT and CDR2 is YNNKEL (reference sequence). The CDR3 reads CASSQDGLAGNEQFF. The CDR3 DNA is TGTGCCAGCAGCCAAGATGGCCTAGCGGGCAATGAGCAGTTCTTC.

This clonotype showed up many times. V is TRBV7-2 and J is TRBJ2-3; 14 bases agree with TRBD2. Trimming at V came to 2 bases and at J to 4 bases, leaving 5 bases not matched to a gene. Per the germline V gene, CDR1 is SGHTA and CDR2 is FQGNSA. The CDR3 loop spans 17 amino acids. CDR3 DNA: TGTGCCAGCAGCTTAAGACTAGCGGGGGGGATCCCAGATACGCAGTATTTT. Its protein product is CASSLRLAGGIPDTQYF.

This clonotype was recorded at least ten times. The rearrangement links TRBV11-2 to TRBJ2-2; 7 bases are shared with TRBD2. CDR3 size: 15 residues. J lost 0 bases, V lost 3 bases, and 1 base had no gene match. Per the germline V gene, CDR1 is SGHAT and CDR2 is FQNNGV. The CDR3 here is CASSFGLANTGELFF. The CDR3 nucleotides are TGTGCCAGCAGCTTCGGACTAGCGAACACCGGGGAGCTGTTTTTT.

This clonotype was counted between two and nine times. The chain uses TRBV12-3 or TRBV12-4 and TRBJ2-1, with D perhaps TRBD2 (5 bases). The CDR3 runs to 14 residues. V was trimmed by 3 bases and J by 13 bases, leaving 19 bases between them. In nucleotides, the CDR3 is TGTGCCAGCAGTTTCAGTAGTGGCCTAGCCGATCAGTTCTTC. Translation gives CASSFSSGLADQFF.

This clonotype was counted ten times or more. The chain combines TRBV28 with TRBJ2-7; TRBD1 aligns across 7 bases. CDR1 is MDHEN and CDR2 is SYDVKM in the germline V gene. V was clipped by 5 bases and J by 6 bases; unmatched bases: 7. This CDR3 contains 13 residues. The CDR3 nucleotides are TGTGCCAGCAGTCCCACAGGGGTGGGCGAGCAGTACTTC. Protein product: CASSPTGVGEQYF.

This clonotype has ten or more counts. This chain connects TRBV2 to TRBJ1-6; D unclear. Germline V CDR1 and CDR2: SNHLY, FYNNEI. The V and J ends lost 6 bases and 14 bases respectively, with 8 bases between them. The CDR3 totals 10 residues. The CDR3 nucleotides read TGTGCCAGCAGCGGTACCTCCCTCCACTTT. Translating it yields CASSGTSLHF.

This sequence joins TRBV24-1 and TRBJ2-1, with 11 nucleotides matching TRBD1. This CDR3 is 18 amino acids long. Losses at the gene ends were 9 bases for V and 6 bases for J; bases not matched to a gene: 18. Germline CDR1 and CDR2: KGHDR and SFDVKD. In DNA, the CDR3 is TGTGCCACCGCCGGGACAGGGGGAGACGGGAGTAGGGGCAATGAGCAGTTCTTC. Protein product: CATAGTGGDGSRGNEQFF.

This clonotype was recorded many times. The genes are TRBV7-9 and TRBJ2-3; 10 nucleotides agree with TRBD2. Per germline, CDR1 SEHNR and CDR2 FQNEAQ (reference sequence). The J segment lost 4 bases and the V segment lost 1 base, leaving 5 bases of the junction unmatched. The CDR3 is made up of 16 amino acids. DNA of the CDR3: TGTGCCAGCAGCTTAGGGGCTAGCGGGAGCTCAGATACGCAGTATTTT. Protein sequence: CASSLGASGSSDTQYF.

Notes on this clonotype: It may be a read error: a sequence one base away is much more abundant. This chain joins TRBV7-2 and TRBJ2-7; 10 bases line up with TRBD2. J gave up 7 bases and V 4 bases, and 10 bases lay outside the gene matches. The CDR3 is 15 residues long. Germline CDR1 is SGHTA and CDR2 is FQGNSA. CDR3 residues: CASSYQRGGQGEQYF. In nucleotides, the CDR3 is TGTGCCAGCAGCTATCAGCGGGGGGGTCAAGGTGAGCAGTACTTC.

This clonotype showed up many times. V usage is TRBV4-1 and J usage is TRBJ1-1; D gene ambiguous. Trimming took off 3 bases at V and 1 base at J, with 9 bases between the two ends. CDR3 length equals 14 residues. Germline V gene sequence: CDR1 MGHRA, CDR2 YSYEKL. In DNA form, the CDR3 reads TGCGCCAGCAGCCAGAATGTCCCGAACACTGAAGCTTTCTTT. It yields the protein CASSQNVPNTEAFF.

In the case of this clonotype: Given a much more abundant clone one base away, this may be a read error. The chain employs TRBV11-2 and TRBJ2-1, with 12 nucleotides matching TRBD2. The CDR3 consists of 14 residues. V was clipped by 4 bases and J by 6 bases; unmatched bases: 1. The V gene's germline CDR1 is SGHAT and CDR2 FQNNGV. CDR3 sequence reads: CASSWTSGTNEQFF. The CDR3, as DNA: TGTGCCAGCAGCTGGACTAGCGGGACCAATGAGCAGTTCTTC. Based on the CDR3 plus reference TRBV11-2 and TRBJ2-1, the full variable domain is EAGVAQSPRYKIIEKRQSVAFWCNPISGHATLYWYQQILGQGPKLLIQFQNNGVVDDSQLPKDRFSAERLKGVDSTLKIQPAKLEDSAVYLCASSWTSGTNEQFFGPGTRLTVL.

This chain connects TRBV12-3 or TRBV12-4 to TRBJ2-7; perhaps D is TRBD1 or TRBD2 (7 bases each). This CDR3 contains 13 residues. Trimming removed 7 bases at V and 7 bases at J, with 17 bases between. The CDR3 sequence: CASTLGTAGEQYF. The CDR3 DNA is TGTGCCAGCACCCTCGGGACAGCGGGGGAGCAGTACTTC.